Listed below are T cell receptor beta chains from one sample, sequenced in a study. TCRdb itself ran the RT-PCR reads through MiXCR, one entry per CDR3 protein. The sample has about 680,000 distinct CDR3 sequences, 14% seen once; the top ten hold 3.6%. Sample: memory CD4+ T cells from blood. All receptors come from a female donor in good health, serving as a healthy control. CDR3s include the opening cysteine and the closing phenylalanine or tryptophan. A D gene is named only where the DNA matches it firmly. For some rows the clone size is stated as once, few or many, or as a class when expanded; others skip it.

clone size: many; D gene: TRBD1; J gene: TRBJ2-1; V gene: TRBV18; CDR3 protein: CASSTTGERVNEQFF; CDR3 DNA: TGTGCCAGCTCCACTACAGGGGAGAGGGTCAATGAGCAGTTCTTC
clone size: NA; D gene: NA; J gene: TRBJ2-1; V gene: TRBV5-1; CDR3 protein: CATAPGGASSYNEQFF; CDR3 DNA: TGCGCCACCGCCCCGGGCGGGGCGAGCTCCTACAATGAGCAGTTCTTC
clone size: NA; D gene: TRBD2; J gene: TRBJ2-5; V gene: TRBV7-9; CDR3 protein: CASSLAVGLAYF; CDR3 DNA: TGTGCCAGCAGCTTAGCGGTAGGACTAGCGTACTTC
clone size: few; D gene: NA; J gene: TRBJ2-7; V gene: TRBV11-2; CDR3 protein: CASSLGRRIAYEQYF; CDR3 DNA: TGTGCCAGCAGCTTAGGACGGCGAATTGCCTACGAGCAGTACTTC
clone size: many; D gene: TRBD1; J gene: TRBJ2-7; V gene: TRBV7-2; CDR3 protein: CASSRDKDRAYEQYF; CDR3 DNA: TGTGCCAGCAGCCGCGATAAGGACAGGGCCTACGAGCAGTACTTC
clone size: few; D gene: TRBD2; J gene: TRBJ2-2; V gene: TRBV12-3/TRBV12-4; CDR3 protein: CASSQREASRTGELFF; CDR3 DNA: TGTGCCAGCAGTCAGCGGGAGGCCTCGCGAACCGGGGAGCTGTTTTTT
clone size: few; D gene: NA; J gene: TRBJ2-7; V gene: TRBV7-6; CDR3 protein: CASSFTYTGEQYF; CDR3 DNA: TGTGCCAGCAGCTTCACCTATACTGGAGAGCAGTACTTC
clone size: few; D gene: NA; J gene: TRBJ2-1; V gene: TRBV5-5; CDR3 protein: CASSLAPAGPSYNEQFF; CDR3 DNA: TGTGCCAGCAGCTTGGCCCCCGCGGGCCCCTCCTACAATGAGCAGTTCTTC
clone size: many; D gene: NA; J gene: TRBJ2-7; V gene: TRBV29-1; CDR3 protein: CSAQKGAEQYF; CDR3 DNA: TGCAGCGCTCAGAAAGGGGCCGAGCAGTACTTC
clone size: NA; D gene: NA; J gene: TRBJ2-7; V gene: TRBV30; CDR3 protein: CAWSAGDGSGEQYF; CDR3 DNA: TGTGCCTGGAGTGCCGGGGACGGGTCTGGGGAGCAGTACTTC
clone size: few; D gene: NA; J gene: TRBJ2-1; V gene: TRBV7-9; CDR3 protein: CASSRPDLSYNEQFF; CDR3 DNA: TGTGCCAGCAGCCGCCCCGACCTTTCCTACAATGAGCAGTTCTTC
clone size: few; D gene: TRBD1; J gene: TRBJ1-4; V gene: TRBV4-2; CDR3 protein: CASSQDRIAGGWEKLFF; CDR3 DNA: TGTGCCAGCAGCCAAGATAGGATCGCAGGGGGTTGGGAAAAACTGTTTTTT
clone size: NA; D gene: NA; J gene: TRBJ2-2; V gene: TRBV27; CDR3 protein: CASSRAANTGELFF; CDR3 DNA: TGTGCCAGCAGCAGGGCCGCGAACACCGGGGAGCTGTTTTTT
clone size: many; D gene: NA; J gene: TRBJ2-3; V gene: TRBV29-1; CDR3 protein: CSGSGSTDTQYF; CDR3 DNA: TGCAGCGGTAGCGGTAGCACAGATACGCAGTATTTT
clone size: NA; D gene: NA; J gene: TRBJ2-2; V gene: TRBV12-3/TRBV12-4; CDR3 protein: CASSLWEGDTGELFF; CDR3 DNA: TGTGCCAGCAGCCTATGGGAGGGGGACACCGGGGAGCTGTTTTTT
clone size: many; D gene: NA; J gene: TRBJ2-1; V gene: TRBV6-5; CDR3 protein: CASRVLGASYNEQFF; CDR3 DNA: TGTGCCAGCAGGGTTCTTGGGGCATCCTACAATGAGCAGTTCTTC
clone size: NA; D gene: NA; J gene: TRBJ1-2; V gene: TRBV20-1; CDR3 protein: CSARETRNYGYTF; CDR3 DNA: TGCAGTGCTAGAGAGACCCGAAACTATGGCTACACCTTC
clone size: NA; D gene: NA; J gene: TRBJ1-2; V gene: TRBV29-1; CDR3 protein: CSVAEQALYGYTF; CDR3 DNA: TGCAGCGTTGCCGAGCAGGCACTCTATGGCTACACCTTC
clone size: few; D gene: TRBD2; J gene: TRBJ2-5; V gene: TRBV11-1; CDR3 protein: CASSPWTSGETQYF; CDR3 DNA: TGTGCCAGCAGCCCTTGGACTAGCGGAGAGACCCAGTACTTC
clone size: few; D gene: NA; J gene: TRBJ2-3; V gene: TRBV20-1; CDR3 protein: CSVPRGPDTQYF; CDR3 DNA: TGCAGTGTCCCACGGGGCCCAGATACGCAGTATTTT
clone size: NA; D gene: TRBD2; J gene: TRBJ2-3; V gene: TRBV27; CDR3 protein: CASSFRGTSGSPTDTQYF; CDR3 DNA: TGTGCCAGCAGTTTCAGGGGGACTAGCGGGTCCCCCACAGATACGCAGTATTTT
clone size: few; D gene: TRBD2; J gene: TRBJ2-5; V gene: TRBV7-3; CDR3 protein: CASSLGGLEETQYF; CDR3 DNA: TGTGCCAGCAGCTTAGGGGGACTAGAAGAGACCCAGTACTTC
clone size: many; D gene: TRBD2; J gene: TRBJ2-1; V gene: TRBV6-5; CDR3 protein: CASSYHVAGVSYNEQFF; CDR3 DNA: TGTGCCAGCAGTTATCACGTAGCGGGAGTTTCCTACAATGAGCAGTTCTTC